This paragraph covers one T cell receptor beta chain sequence. This sample stems from a study of T cell changes during pregnancy in multiple sclerosis. CDR1 SGDLS and CDR2 YYNGEE come from the germline V gene. The ends lost 4 bases at V and 2 bases at J; junction bases unmatched: 8. The CDR3 covers 16 residues. Only in-frame clones appear in the TCRdb table, and some are missing; sequencing was by immunoSEQ multiplex PCR. The table includes around 61,000 clones, about 87% detected once. Sequencing was carried out using peripheral blood from another person, used as feeder cells. This sequence originates from a human donor whose cells served as feeder cells for cultures in a pregnancy study. The V gene is TRBV9, the J gene TRBJ2-3; TRBD2 aligns across 9 bases. CDR3 nucleotide sequence: TGTGCCAGCAGCCAAAGTAGCGGGAGAGACACAGATACGCAGTATTTT. This gives the protein CASSQSSGRDTDTQYF.